These 28 T cell receptor beta chains originate from one sample sequenced in a study of blood T cell repertoires in COVID-19. Sequenced by immunoSEQ multiplex PCR; TCRdb stores in-frame clones only, minus some. The sample holds under 300,000 clones; roughly 87% are singletons and the top ten take about 6.9%. The sequencing input was PBMCs or T cells enriched from blood (not recorded which). The receptors stem from a woman in her 30s with acute COVID-19.

This clone was observed once. The rearrangement uses TRBV5-4 and TRBJ1-3; TRBD1 matches at 9 bases. Trimming took 5 bases from V and 4 from J; bases not matched to a gene: 10. CDR1 is SGHNT, CDR2 YYREEE, per germline (reference sequence). The CDR3 sequence is 16 residues long. The CDR3: CASSVRTGGHGNTIYF. For the CDR3, the DNA is TGTGCCAGCAGTGTAAGAACAGGGGGCCACGGAAACACCATATATTTT.

This chain links TRBV28 with TRBJ1-3; maybe TRBD1 (5 bases). From germline, CDR1 is MDHEN and CDR2 SYDVKM. Trimming left V 2 bases short and J 2 bases short, with 7 bases between. There are 14 residues in the CDR3. CDR3 sequence: CASSLGGTGNTIYF. For the CDR3, the DNA is TGTGCCAGCAGTTTAGGGGGGACTGGAAACACCATATATTTT.

The CDR3, as DNA: TGTGCCAGTACCAAGACCCTGAGGACAGCGAACACCGGGGAGCTGTTTTTT. Translated: CASTKTLRTANTGELFF. The rearrangement joins TRBV19 to TRBJ2-2; a weak D match, TRBD1 (6 bases). Germline CDR1 is LNHDA and CDR2 is SQIVND (reference sequence). CDR3 length: 17 amino acids. Trimming left V 7 bases short and J 0 bases short, with 18 bases between.

The CDR3 region has the DNA TGTGCCAGCAGTTACCAGGGACAGGGGGCCGGTGAAGCTTTCTTT. It codes for CASSYQGQGAGEAFF. V usage is TRBV6-5 and J usage is TRBJ1-1; 12 positions agree with TRBD1. CDR1 and CDR2 from the germline V gene are MNHEY and SVGAGI. The ends lost 2 bases at V and 7 bases at J; junction bases unmatched: 5. The CDR3 spans 15 residues.

The chain employs TRBV7-6 and TRBJ2-6; 10 bases line up with TRBD2. The CDR3 contains 18 residues. V was pared by 1 base and J by 1 base, with 4 bases of the junction left unmatched. The V gene's germline CDR1 is SGHVS and CDR2 FNYEAQ. CDR3 in DNA: TGTGCCAGCAGCTTAGAAGCTAGCGGGGGATCTGGGGCCAACGTCCTGACTTTC. The encoded protein is CASSLEASGGSGANVLTF. The variable domain in full, with the rest retrieved from reference TRBV7-6 and TRBJ2-6, is GAGVSQSPRYKVTKRGQDVALRCDPISGHVSLYWYRQALGQGPEFLTYFNYEAQQDKSGLPNDRFSAERPEGSISTLTIQRTEQRDSAMYRCASSLEASGGSGANVLTFGAGSRLTVL.

This chain joins TRBV14 and TRBJ1-1; perhaps TRBD1 as D (6 bases). The CDR3 length is 15 residues. Germline loops: CDR1 SGHDN, CDR2 FVKESK. V gave up 4 bases and J gave up 4 bases, with 16 bases separating them. This CDR3 reads CASSLGVWTATEAFF. CDR3 DNA sequence: TGTGCCAGCAGCCTCGGGGTTTGGACAGCCACTGAAGCTTTCTTT.

This chain joins TRBV6-1 and TRBJ1-2; possible D gene TRBD1, 5 bases. V lost 2 bases and J 7 bases, leaving 26 bases between the germline ends. Germline CDR1 reads MNHNS; CDR2 reads SASEGT. The CDR3 extends over 18 amino acids. The CDR3 loop is CASSESIRAANSLRGYTF. CDR3 bases: TGTGCCAGCAGTGAAAGTATCAGGGCAGCCAATTCTCTCCGTGGCTACACCTTC.

The rearrangement links TRBV28 to TRBJ2-7; D is undetermined. This CDR3 comprises 12 residues. Trimming removed 5 bases at V and 3 bases at J, with 8 bases between. CDR1 MDHEN and CDR2 SYDVKM come from the germline V gene. The CDR3 region is CASSKHGYEQYF. In DNA form, the CDR3 reads TGTGCCAGCAGTAAACATGGCTACGAGCAGTACTTC.

The J gene is TRBJ2-2, the V gene TRBV6-2 or TRBV6-3; D call uncertain. V was shortened by 2 bases and J by 6 bases, with 4 bases between the two germline ends. Germline V gene data show CDR1 as MNHEY and CDR2 as SVGEGT. This CDR3 comprises 12 residues. This CDR3 reads CASSYTAGELFF. The CDR3 region has the DNA TGTGCCAGCAGTTACACGGCCGGGGAGCTGTTTTTT.

The chain links TRBV19 to TRBJ1-2, with 9 bases lining up with TRBD1. The CDR3 length is 14 residues. CDR1 LNHDA and CDR2 SQIVND come from the germline V gene (reference sequence). The V gene end was trimmed by 3 bases and the J gene end by 8 bases; junction bases not matched to a gene: 7. Here the CDR3 reads CASSIMDRGRGYTF. The CDR3 DNA follows: TGTGCCAGTAGTATTATGGACAGGGGAAGAGGCTACACCTTC.

The V gene is TRBV2, the J gene TRBJ2-7, with a weak D call TRBD1 (5 bases). The germline gives CDR1 SNHLY, CDR2 FYNNEI. The CDR3 totals 14 residues. With 7 bases removed from V and 6 bases from J, the gap between germline ends came to 19 bases. DNA of the CDR3: TGTGCCAGCATTCTAGGGGCCCACCCCGGCGAGCAGTACTTC. Protein: CASILGAHPGEQYF. Based on the CDR3 plus reference TRBV2 and TRBJ2-7, the full variable domain is EPEVTQTPSHQVTQMGQEVILRCVPISNHLYFYWYRQILGQKVEFLVSFYNNEISEKSEIFDDQFSVERPDGSNFTLKIRSTKLEDSAMYFCASILGAHPGEQYFGPGTRLTVT.

The chain carries TRBV2 and TRBJ2-5; perhaps TRBD1 as D (5 bases). Germline V CDR1 and CDR2: SNHLY, FYNNEI. V was shortened by 9 bases and J by 0 bases, with 14 bases between the two germline ends. The CDR3 is 14 amino acids. This chain's CDR3 is CASLNRIYQETQYF. CDR3 in DNA: TGTGCCAGTCTCAACAGGATTTACCAAGAGACCCAGTACTTC.

The chain joins TRBV10-3 to TRBJ2-1; D is possibly TRBD2 (5 bases). The V end was cut by 8 bases, the J end by 0 bases, with 8 bases between. The germline V gene encodes CDR1 ENHRY and CDR2 SYGVKD. The CDR3 consists of 13 residues. CDR3 residues: CAIQGSSYNEQFF. The CDR3 DNA follows: TGTGCCATCCAAGGGAGCTCCTACAATGAGCAGTTCTTC.

The chain recombines TRBV18 with TRBJ2-7; 7 bases line up with TRBD1. The trim removed 8 bases at V and 0 bases at J, leaving 7 bases unmatched. The germline gives CDR1 KGHSH, CDR2 LQKENI. This CDR3 spans 14 amino acids. CDR3 in amino acids: CASRSGGSSYEQYF. For the CDR3, the DNA is TGTGCCAGCAGATCAGGGGGTAGCTCCTACGAGCAGTACTTC.

The rearrangement links TRBV9 to TRBJ1-5, with D unclear. Trimming left V 0 bases short and J 1 base short, with 23 bases between. Germline assignment: CDR1 SGDLS and CDR2 YYNGEE. The CDR3 is 20 amino acids. CDR3 protein: CASSVVEGNRPLKSNQPQHF. Here the CDR3 DNA reads TGTGCCAGCAGCGTAGTCGAGGGAAACCGACCCCTTAAGAGCAATCAGCCCCAGCATTTT.

V is TRBV5-4 and J is TRBJ1-2; TRBD1 matches 7 bases. This CDR3 region has 14 residues. CDR1 is SGHNT and CDR2 is YYREEE in the germline V gene (reference sequence). Trimming removed 5 bases from V and 0 bases from J; junction bases left unmatched: 4. CDR3 in amino acids: CASRLQGTNYGYTF. DNA for the CDR3: TGTGCCAGCAGACTACAGGGGACTAACTATGGCTACACCTTC.

V gene TRBV7-9 combines with J gene TRBJ2-1, with D tentatively TRBD2 (7 bases). CDR1 is SEHNR and CDR2 is FQNEAQ in the germline V gene (reference sequence). V lost 5 bases, J lost 4 bases, and 15 bases lay in between. The CDR3 contains 15 residues. Written as DNA, the CDR3 is TGTGCCAGCAGCATTAGGGGGGGTTTGTACAATGAGCAGTTCTTC. Encoded protein: CASSIRGGLYNEQFF.

The V call is TRBV7-6, the J call TRBJ2-6, with D possibly TRBD2 on 6 matching bases. Trimming cost V 5 bases and J 3 bases, with 14 bases left between them. CDR3 length equals 16 residues. The germline V gene has CDR1 SGHVS and CDR2 FNYEAQ. The CDR3 nucleotides are TGTGCCAGCAGCCCACTTCCGGGAGATGGGGCCAACGTCCTGACTTTC. Its translation: CASSPLPGDGANVLTF.

The V gene is TRBV24-1, the J gene TRBJ2-5; tentatively, D is TRBD2 (7 bases). Germline loops: CDR1 KGHDR, CDR2 SFDVKD. This CDR3 has 16 amino acids. Trimming took off 3 bases at V and 0 bases at J, with 13 bases between the two ends. The CDR3 sequence: CATSDGGGGYQETQYF. Here the CDR3 DNA reads TGTGCCACCAGTGATGGAGGGGGGGGATACCAAGAGACCCAGTACTTC.

The rearrangement joins TRBV5-6 to TRBJ2-1, with TRBD2 matching over 9 bases. Per germline, CDR1 SGHDT and CDR2 YYEEEE. The CDR3 is made up of 15 amino acids. V gave up 5 bases and J gave up 2 bases; unmatched junction bases: 5. CDR3 bases: TGTGCCAGCAGAAATCTAGCGGGGACCTACAATGAGCAGTTCTTC. It yields the protein CASRNLAGTYNEQFF.

The chain couples TRBV19 to TRBJ2-2; D possibly corresponds to TRBD1 (5 bases). The CDR3 runs to 15 residues. Germline CDR1 and CDR2: LNHDA and SQIVND (reference sequence). Deletions cut 3 bases from V and 0 bases from J, with 8 bases between. CDR3 amino acids: CASSILQANTGELFF. The DNA of the CDR3 is TGTGCCAGTAGTATTCTACAGGCGAACACCGGGGAGCTGTTTTTT.

This chain uses TRBV14 with TRBJ2-1; weak D call: TRBD2 (6 bases). The ends were cut back, 1 base at V and 6 bases at J, with 13 bases in the middle. Germline lookup yields CDR1 SGHDN and CDR2 FVKESK. This CDR3 contains 15 residues. This CDR3 is CASSQALSGRNEQFF. CDR3 nucleotides: TGTGCCAGCAGCCAAGCCCTTAGCGGACGCAATGAGCAGTTCTTC.

The chain is built from TRBV5-1 and TRBJ2-1, with 9 bases aligning to TRBD2. V gave up 3 bases and J gave up 6 bases; unmatched junction bases: 10. In germline, CDR1 is SGHRS, CDR2 YFSETQ. CDR3 length: 16 amino acids. CDR3 residues: CASSSHSGSVGNEQFF. The DNA of the CDR3 is TGCGCCAGCAGCTCCCATAGCGGGAGCGTGGGCAATGAGCAGTTCTTC.

This rearrangement joins TRBV5-8 to TRBJ1-1, with 8 bases identical to TRBD1. Looked up from germline, CDR1 is SGHTS and CDR2 is YDEGEE. This CDR3 spans 15 amino acids. V shed 4 bases, J shed 2 bases, and the junction held 7 bases outside the gene matches. The CDR3 region has the DNA TGTGCCAGCAGCCCCGGGACAGGTGTCAACACTGAAGCTTTCTTT. Protein sequence: CASSPGTGVNTEAFF.

The gene calls are TRBV11-1 and TRBJ2-7; 9 bases agree with TRBD2. Germline CDR1 is SGHAT and CDR2 is FQDESV (reference sequence). This CDR3 has 15 amino acids. The V segment lost 1 base and the J segment 7 bases; nucleotides outside the gene matches: 8. The DNA of the CDR3 is TGTGCCAGCAGCTTAGTCGGTAGCGGGAGCGTGGAGCAGTACTTC. The encoded protein is CASSLVGSGSVEQYF.

The chain is built from TRBV7-2 and TRBJ2-1; D remains ambiguous. Looked up from germline, CDR1 is SGHTA and CDR2 is FQGNSA. V was shortened by 3 bases and J by 2 bases, with 8 bases between the two germline ends. The CDR3 consists of 14 residues. The CDR3 sequence: CASSFGQAYNEQFF. The CDR3 bases are TGTGCCAGCAGCTTTGGGCAGGCCTACAATGAGCAGTTCTTC.

This chain uses TRBV7-3 with TRBJ2-3; D remains ambiguous. This CDR3 region has 17 residues. Germline CDR1 SGHTA, CDR2 FQGTGA. The ends were cut back, 1 base at V and 2 bases at J, with 16 bases in the middle. The DNA for the CDR3 is TGTGCCAGCAGCTTAAACAATTTGACTGGAATCACAGATACGCAGTATTTT. It translates to CASSLNNLTGITDTQYF.

The chain uses TRBV27 and TRBJ2-3; TRBD1 is a possible D gene (5 bases). Germline CDR1 reads MNHEY; CDR2 reads SMNVEV (reference sequence). V lost 9 bases, J lost 5 bases, and 12 bases lay in between. This CDR3 contains 12 residues. Here the CDR3 DNA reads TGTGCCAGTTCGTCTAGGGGAGATACGCAGTATTTT. As protein: CASSSRGDTQYF.